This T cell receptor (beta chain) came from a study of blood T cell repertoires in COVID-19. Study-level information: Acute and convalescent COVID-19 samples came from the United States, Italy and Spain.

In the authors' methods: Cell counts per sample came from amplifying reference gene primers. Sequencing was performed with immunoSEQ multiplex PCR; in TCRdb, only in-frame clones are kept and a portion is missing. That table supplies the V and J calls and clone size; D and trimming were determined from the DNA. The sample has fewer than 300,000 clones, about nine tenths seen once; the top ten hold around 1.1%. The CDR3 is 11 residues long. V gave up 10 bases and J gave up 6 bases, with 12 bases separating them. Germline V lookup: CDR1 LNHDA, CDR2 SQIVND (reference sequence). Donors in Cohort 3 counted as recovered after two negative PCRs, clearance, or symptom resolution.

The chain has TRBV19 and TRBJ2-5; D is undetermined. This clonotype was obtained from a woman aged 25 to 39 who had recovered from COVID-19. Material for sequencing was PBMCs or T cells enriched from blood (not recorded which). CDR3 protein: CATPQIQTQYF. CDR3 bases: TGTGCCACTCCCCAGATACAGACCCAGTACTTC.